Detailed here is one T cell receptor beta chain. Its antigen is as yet unknown. Trimming took 5 bases from V and 2 from J, leaving 6 bases between them. The CDR3 is made up of 13 amino acids. From germline, CDR1 is KGHDR and CDR2 SFDVKD. These data belong to a study of CD4 T cells in relation to SARS-CoV-2 and coronaviruses. The unexposed donors gave CD4+ T cells in about 2010-2019, prior to COVID-19. Isolation of CD4+ T cells took place after about 10 days in culture. Some clones are missing from TCRdb's copy, which holds only in-frame ones; the method was immunoSEQ multiplex PCR. This table has around 20,000 clones, about 72% appearing once.

The chain is built from TRBV24-1 and TRBJ1-5; no clear D. Material for sequencing was CD4+ T cells from PBMCs, cultured in vitro. The origin of this receptor is a human donor in good health. This chain's CDR3 is CATSGWGNQPQHF. DNA for the CDR3: TGTGCCACCAGTGGGTGGGGCAATCAGCCCCAGCATTTT.